This TCR beta chain was captured in a study of shared clonotypes between healthy human individuals. General observations from the study: Sampling included only blood; tissue repertoires likely differ.

Positively selected for CCR7, the CD45RO-negative cells used as naive CD8 cells excluded terminally differentiated effector memory CD45RA+ cells. Note on this clone: Its cognate antigen is unknown. Other nucleotide sequences in the sample specify the same CDR3.

Germline V lookup: CDR1 SGHAT, CDR2 FQNNGV. With 3 bases removed from V and 1 base from J, the gap between germline ends came to 3 bases. The CDR3 is 12 amino acids. Authors' methods: In the immunoSEQ data, sequences were junction-only and lacked quality scores, so filtering differed. Only in-frame clones appear in the TCRdb table, and some are missing; sequencing was by immunoSEQ multiplex PCR. The DNA gave D and trimming, while V, J and clone size come from that table. The table shows a few million clones, with just under 95% occurring only once. This rearrangement joins TRBV11-2 to TRBJ1-1; D is uncertain. The sequence derives from a man younger than 30 in good health. Some clones in this sample may be carry-over from other donors' samples. Sequences were obtained from naive CD8+ T cells from PBMCs. The CDR3 region is CASSFGNTEAFF. The CDR3 DNA reads as TGTGCCAGCAGCTTCGGGAACACTGAAGCTTTCTTT. The full variable domain, with the rest looked up from reference TRBV11-2 and TRBJ1-1, is EAGVAQSPRYKIIEKRQSVAFWCNPISGHATLYWYQQILGQGPKLLIQFQNNGVVDDSQLPKDRFSAERLKGVDSTLKIQPAKLEDSAVYLCASSFGNTEAFFGQGTRLTVV.